Each of the 8 T cell receptor beta chains below was sequenced from the same sample in a study of neurological immune-mediated disorders. Each CDR3 protein gets one entry after TCRdb re-called the 5' RACE reads with MiXCR. Of tens of thousands of distinct CDR3 sequences listed, 4.5% are singletons. The sample comprised PBMCs. The source is a young man with multiple sclerosis.

At least ten counts were recorded for this clonotype. DNA for the CDR3: TGCGCCAGCGGGGAAGCTGGTGAAGCTTTCTTT. It codes for CASGEAGEAFF. The rearrangement links TRBV10-1 to TRBJ1-1; D gene uncertain. CDR1 WNHNN and CDR2 SYGVQD come from the germline V gene (reference sequence). This CDR3 spans 11 amino acids. With 8 bases removed from V and 7 bases from J, the gap between germline ends came to 11 bases.

This clonotype was counted many times. This rearrangement joins TRBV12-3 or TRBV12-4 to TRBJ1-2; no clear D. This CDR3 has 16 residues. The V end was cut by 3 bases, the J end by 3 bases, with 17 bases between. In DNA, the CDR3 is TGTGCCAGCAGTTTCAAGGATCCTGAAGTAGACTATGGCTACACCTTC. Translating gives CASSFKDPEVDYGYTF.

There are a few counts of this clonotype. V usage is TRBV5-1 and J usage is TRBJ2-7, with TRBD1 matching over 9 bases. Germline-derived CDR1 and CDR2 are SGHRS and YFSETQ. This CDR3 comprises 16 residues. Germline trimming cut 4 bases from V and 0 bases from J; bases unmatched to any gene: 8. CDR3 sequence (DNA): TGCGCCAGCAGCCCGACCGGGACAGGGAGCTCCTACGAGCAGTACTTC. This translates into CASSPTGTGSSYEQYF.

This clonotype was picked up many times. The chain combines TRBV7-9 with TRBJ1-1, with D perhaps TRBD1 (5 bases). The CDR3 contains 15 residues. Trimming took off 2 bases at V and 4 bases at J, with 14 bases between the two ends. CDR1 is SEHNR and CDR2 is FQNEAQ in the germline V gene (reference sequence). CDR3 DNA: TGTGCCAGCAGCTTAAGTGGTTGGGGGGGCACTGAAGCTTTCTTT. Its protein product is CASSLSGWGGTEAFF.

To note about this clonotype: A much larger clone differs from this one at a single base, so this may be a read error. A read error is likely, as this CDR3 ends without the conserved phenylalanine or tryptophan. This chain connects TRBV10-2 to TRBJ1-2, with D perhaps matching TRBD1 (6 bases). Germline V gives CDR1 WSHSY, CDR2 SAAADI. The CDR3 has 13 amino acids. Trimming took off 3 bases at V and 6 bases at J, with 11 bases between the two ends. The CDR3 protein is CASSEGTKDGYTC. CDR3 nucleotide sequence: TGCGCCAGCAGTGAAGGGACAAAGGATGGCTACACCTGC.

This rearrangement joins TRBV5-1 to TRBJ1-2; the match to TRBD1 covers 9 bases. Trimming took 5 bases from V and 8 from J; bases not matched to a gene: 22. The CDR3 extends over 18 amino acids. CDR1 is SGHRS and CDR2 is YFSETQ in the germline V gene. The CDR3: CASRLHTGGAPQTGGYTF. The CDR3 region has the DNA TGCGCCAGCAGACTCCACACAGGGGGCGCCCCACAAACGGGGGGCTACACCTTC.

This clonotype has ten or more counts. The chain couples TRBV12-3 or TRBV12-4 to TRBJ1-2; 7 nucleotides line up with TRBD1. The CDR3 covers 14 residues. The J segment lost 5 bases and the V segment lost 6 bases, leaving 9 bases of the junction unmatched. The CDR3 protein is CASSHTGTDYGYTF. Written as DNA, the CDR3 is TGTGCCAGCAGCCATACCGGGACAGATTATGGCTACACCTTC.

This clonotype has at least ten counts. The chain couples TRBV7-9 to TRBJ2-7; unclear D gene. CDR1 and CDR2 (germline): SEHNR, FQNEAQ (reference sequence). CDR3 size: 11 residues. Trimming removed 4 bases at V and 3 bases at J, with 4 bases between. This CDR3 is CASSSYYEQYF. The DNA of the CDR3 is TGTGCCAGCAGCTCCTACTACGAGCAGTACTTC.